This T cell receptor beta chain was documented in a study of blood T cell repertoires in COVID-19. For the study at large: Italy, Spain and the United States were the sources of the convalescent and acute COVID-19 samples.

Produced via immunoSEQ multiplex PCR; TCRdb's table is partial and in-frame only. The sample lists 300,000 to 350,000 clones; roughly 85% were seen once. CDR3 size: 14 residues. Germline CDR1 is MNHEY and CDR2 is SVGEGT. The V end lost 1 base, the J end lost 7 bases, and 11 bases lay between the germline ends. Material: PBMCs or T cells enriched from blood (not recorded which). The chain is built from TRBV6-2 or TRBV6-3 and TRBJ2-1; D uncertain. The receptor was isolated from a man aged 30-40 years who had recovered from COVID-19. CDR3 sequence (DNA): TGTGCCAGCAGTTACTGGTCCCTCGGTAATGAGCAGTTCTTC. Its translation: CASSYWSLGNEQFF.